This T cell receptor beta chain comes out of a study of CD8+ T cells in alopecia areata. Looking at the study overall: Tofacitinib therapy lasting 6 to 18 months was followed by 6 months off drug.

Unmatched junction bases numbered 6, after V lost 7 bases and J lost 1 base. The CDR3 covers 14 residues. Germline CDR1 SQVTM, CDR2 ANQGSEA. As the sequencing template, cDNA was produced by extracting RNA and reverse transcribing it. Some clones are missing from TCRdb's copy, which holds only in-frame ones; the method was immunoSEQ multiplex PCR. Found here are about 250,000 clones, 60% of them singletons; the top ten hold 0.8% to 1%. Stated treatment: oral pan-JAK inhibitor, 5-10 mg twice daily. Study-wide results and limits: In scalp, tofacitinib significantly decreased clonality and expanded CD8+ clones among the top 100. Shared TCR sequences were less clear between patients than in mice, possibly partly from HLA diversity.

Details on this clone: The target antigen is unknown.

The TCR originated in a human donor with alopecia areata. The V call is TRBV29-1, the J call TRBJ2-7, with 11 bases fitting TRBD1. Material: CD4+ T cells sorted from blood, obtained at week 52, from a patient treated with tofacitinib. CDR3 nucleotide sequence: TGCAGCGCTCAAGGACAGGGGGCTTCCTACGAGCAGTACTTC. This gives the protein CSAQGQGASYEQYF.